This T cell receptor beta chain is drawn from a study of OX40 agonist ivuxolimab in advanced cancers. As for this clone: Its antigen is unidentified.

The germline CDR1 and CDR2 sequences are SEHNR and FQNEAQ (reference sequence). V was clipped by 7 bases and J by 1 base; unmatched bases: 10. The CDR3 has 17 residues. Broader study findings: Partial responders treated at 0.1-3.0 mg/kg exhibited clonal expansion among the lowest measured. Expanded clones belonging to CD8+ T cells outnumbered, on average, those of CD4+.

Assay: immunoSEQ multiplex PCR; the TCRdb copy retains only in-frame clones and omits some. The data show around 140,000 clones, approximately 90% seen once. The sample here was CD4+ or CD8+ T cells sorted from blood, taken in a trial of the OX40 agonist ivuxolimab. The TCR originated in an adult with an advanced solid tumor such as melanoma, head and neck, liver or kidney cancer. This chain connects TRBV7-9 to TRBJ2-3; 11 bases align to TRBD2. Here the CDR3 DNA reads TGTGCCAGCACCCGACCGGGACTAGCGGATCGCACAGATACGCAGTATTTT. It specifies CASTRPGLADRTDTQYF.